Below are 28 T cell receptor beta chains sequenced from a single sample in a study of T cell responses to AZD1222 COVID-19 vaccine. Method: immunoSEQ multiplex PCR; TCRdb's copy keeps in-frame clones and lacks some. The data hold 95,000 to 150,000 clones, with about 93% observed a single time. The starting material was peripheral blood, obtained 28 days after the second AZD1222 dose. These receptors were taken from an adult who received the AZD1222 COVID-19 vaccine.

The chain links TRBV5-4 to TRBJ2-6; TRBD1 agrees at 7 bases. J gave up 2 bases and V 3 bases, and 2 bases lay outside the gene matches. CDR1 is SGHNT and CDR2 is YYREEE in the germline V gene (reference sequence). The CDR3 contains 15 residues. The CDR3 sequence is CASSSTGAGANVLTF. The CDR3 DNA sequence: TGTGCCAGCAGCTCAACAGGGGCTGGGGCCAACGTCCTGACTTTC.

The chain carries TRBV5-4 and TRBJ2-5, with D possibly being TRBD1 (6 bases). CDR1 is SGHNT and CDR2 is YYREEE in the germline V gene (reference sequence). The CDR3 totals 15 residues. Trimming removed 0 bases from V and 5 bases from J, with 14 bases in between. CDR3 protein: CASSLGGRGWETQYF. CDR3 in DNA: TGTGCCAGCAGCTTGGGGGGTAGGGGGTGGGAGACCCAGTACTTC.

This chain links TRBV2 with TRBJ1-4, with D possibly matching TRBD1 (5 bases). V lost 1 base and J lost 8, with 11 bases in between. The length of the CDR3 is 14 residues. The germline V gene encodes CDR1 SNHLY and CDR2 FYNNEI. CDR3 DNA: TGTGCCAGCAGTGAAGGCGGGACTGGGGAAAAACTGTTTTTT. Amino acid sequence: CASSEGGTGEKLFF.

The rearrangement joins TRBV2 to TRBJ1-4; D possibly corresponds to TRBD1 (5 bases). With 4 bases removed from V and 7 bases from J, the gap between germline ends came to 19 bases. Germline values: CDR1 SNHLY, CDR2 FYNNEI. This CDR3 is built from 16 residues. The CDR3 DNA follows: TGTGCCAGCAGTGTAGGGACTCTCCCTGGAGGTGAAAAACTGTTTTTT. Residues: CASSVGTLPGGEKLFF. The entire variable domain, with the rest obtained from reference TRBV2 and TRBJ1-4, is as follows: EPEVTQTPSHQVTQMGQEVILRCVPISNHLYFYWYRQILGQKVEFLVSFYNNEISEKSEIFDDQFSVERPDGSNFTLKIRSTKLEDSAMYFCASSVGTLPGGEKLFFGSGTQLSVL.

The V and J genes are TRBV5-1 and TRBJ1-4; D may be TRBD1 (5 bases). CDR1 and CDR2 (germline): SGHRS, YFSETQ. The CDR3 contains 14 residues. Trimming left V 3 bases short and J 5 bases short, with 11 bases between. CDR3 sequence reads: CASSSGTGNEKLFF. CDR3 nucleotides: TGCGCCAGCAGCTCCGGGACGGGGAATGAAAAACTGTTTTTT.

CDR3 nucleotide sequence: TGCGCCAGCAGCCAAGATGAAGACAGTTTCTATGGCTACACCTTC. This codes for CASSQDEDSFYGYTF. The chain joins TRBV4-1 to TRBJ1-2; D is possibly TRBD1 (5 bases). V lost 0 bases to trimming and J lost 4 bases, with 12 bases between them. The CDR3 runs to 15 residues. Looked up from germline, CDR1 is MGHRA and CDR2 is YSYEKL.

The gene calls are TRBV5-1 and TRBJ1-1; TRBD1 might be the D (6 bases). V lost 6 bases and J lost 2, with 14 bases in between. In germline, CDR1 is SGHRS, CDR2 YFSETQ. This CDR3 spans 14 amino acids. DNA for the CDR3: TGCGCCAGCACCCTACTACAGGGAAACACTGAAGCTTTCTTT. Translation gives CASTLLQGNTEAFF.

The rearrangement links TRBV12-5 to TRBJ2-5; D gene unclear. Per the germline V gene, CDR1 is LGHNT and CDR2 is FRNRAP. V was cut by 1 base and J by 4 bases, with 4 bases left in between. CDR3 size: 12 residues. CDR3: CASGLGRETQYF. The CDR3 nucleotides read TGTGCTAGTGGTTTGGGACGAGAGACCCAGTACTTC.

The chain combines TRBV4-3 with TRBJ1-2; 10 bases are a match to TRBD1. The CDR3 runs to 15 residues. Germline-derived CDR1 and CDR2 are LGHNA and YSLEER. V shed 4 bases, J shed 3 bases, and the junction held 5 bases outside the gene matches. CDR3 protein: CASSPRTGGDYGYTF. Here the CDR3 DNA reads TGCGCCAGCAGCCCTCGGACAGGGGGGGACTATGGCTACACCTTC.

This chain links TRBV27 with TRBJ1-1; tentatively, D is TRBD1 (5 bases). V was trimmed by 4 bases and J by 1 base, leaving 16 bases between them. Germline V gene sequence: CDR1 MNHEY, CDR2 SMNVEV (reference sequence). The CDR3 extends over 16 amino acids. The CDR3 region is CASSYQGVEGNTEAFF. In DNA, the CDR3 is TGTGCCAGCAGTTACCAGGGCGTCGAGGGGAACACTGAAGCTTTCTTT.

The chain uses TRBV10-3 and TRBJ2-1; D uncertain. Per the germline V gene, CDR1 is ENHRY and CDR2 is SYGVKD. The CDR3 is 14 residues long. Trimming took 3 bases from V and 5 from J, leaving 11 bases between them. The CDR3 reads CAISDSYANNEQFF. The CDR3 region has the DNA TGTGCCATCAGTGATTCTTACGCCAACAATGAGCAGTTCTTC.

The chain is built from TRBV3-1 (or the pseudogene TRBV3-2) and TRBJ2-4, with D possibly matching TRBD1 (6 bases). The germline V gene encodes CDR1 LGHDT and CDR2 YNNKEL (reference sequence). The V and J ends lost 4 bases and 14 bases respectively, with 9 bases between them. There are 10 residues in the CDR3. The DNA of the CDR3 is TGTGCCAGCAGCCGGGACATAAAGTACTTC. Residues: CASSRDIKYF.

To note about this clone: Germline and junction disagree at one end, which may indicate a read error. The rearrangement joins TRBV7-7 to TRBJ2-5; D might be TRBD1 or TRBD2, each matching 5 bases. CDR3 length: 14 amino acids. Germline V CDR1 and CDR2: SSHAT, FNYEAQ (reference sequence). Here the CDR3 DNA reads TGTGCTAGCAGCTTTAACCGGGGCCAGGAGACCCAGTACTTC. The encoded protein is CASSFNRGQETQYF. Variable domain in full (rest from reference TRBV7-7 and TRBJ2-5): GAGVSQSPRYKVTKRGQDVTLRCDPISSHATLYWYQQALGQGPEFLTYFNYEAQPDKSGLPSDRFSAERPEGSISTLTIQRTEQRDSAMYRCASSFNRGQETQYFGPGTRLLVL.

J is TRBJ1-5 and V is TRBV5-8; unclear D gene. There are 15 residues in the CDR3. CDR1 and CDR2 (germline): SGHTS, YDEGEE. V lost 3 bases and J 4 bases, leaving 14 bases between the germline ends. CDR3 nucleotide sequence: TGTGCCAGCAGCTCGTCCGGGGAATTTAATCAGCCCCAGCATTTT. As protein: CASSSSGEFNQPQHF.

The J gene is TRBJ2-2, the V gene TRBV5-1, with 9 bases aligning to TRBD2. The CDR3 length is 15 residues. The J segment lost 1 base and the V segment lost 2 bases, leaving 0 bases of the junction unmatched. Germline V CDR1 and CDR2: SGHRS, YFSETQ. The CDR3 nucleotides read TGCGCCAGCAGCTTTAGCGGGAGGAACACCGGGGAGCTGTTTTTT. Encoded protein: CASSFSGRNTGELFF.

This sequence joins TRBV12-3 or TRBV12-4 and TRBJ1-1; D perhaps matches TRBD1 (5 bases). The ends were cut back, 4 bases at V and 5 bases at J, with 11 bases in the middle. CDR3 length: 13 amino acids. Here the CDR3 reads CASSSWGLTEAFF. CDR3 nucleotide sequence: TGTGCCAGCAGTTCCTGGGGGTTAACTGAAGCTTTCTTT.

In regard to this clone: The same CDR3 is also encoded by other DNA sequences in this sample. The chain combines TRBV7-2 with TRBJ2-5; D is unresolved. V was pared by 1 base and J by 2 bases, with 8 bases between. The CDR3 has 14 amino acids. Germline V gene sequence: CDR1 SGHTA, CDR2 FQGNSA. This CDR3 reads CASSLVVGQETQYF. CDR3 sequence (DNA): TGTGCCAGCAGCTTAGTGGTGGGGCAAGAGACCCAGTACTTC. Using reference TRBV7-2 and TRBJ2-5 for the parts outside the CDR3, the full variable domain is GAGVSQSPSNKVTEKGKDVELRCDPISGHTALYWYRQSLGQGLEFLIYFQGNSAPDKSGLPSDRFSAERTGGSVSTLTIQRTQQEDSAVYLCASSLVVGQETQYFGPGTRLLVL.

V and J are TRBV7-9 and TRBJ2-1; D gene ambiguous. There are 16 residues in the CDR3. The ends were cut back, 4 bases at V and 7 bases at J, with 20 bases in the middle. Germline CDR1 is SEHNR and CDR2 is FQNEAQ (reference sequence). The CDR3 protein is CASSYVVAPTRNEQFF. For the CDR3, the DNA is TGTGCCAGCAGCTACGTGGTGGCTCCAACTCGTAATGAGCAGTTCTTC. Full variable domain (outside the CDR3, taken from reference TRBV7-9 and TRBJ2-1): DTGVSQNPRHKITKRGQNVTFRCDPISEHNRLYWYRQTLGQGPEFLTYFQNEAQLEKSRLLSDRFSAERPKGSFSTLEIQRTEQGDSAMYLCASSYVVAPTRNEQFFGPGTRLTVL.

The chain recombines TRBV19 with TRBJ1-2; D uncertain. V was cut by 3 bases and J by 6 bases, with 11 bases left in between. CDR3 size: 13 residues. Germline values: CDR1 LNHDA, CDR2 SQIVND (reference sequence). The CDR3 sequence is CASSIGLGDGYTF. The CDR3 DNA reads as TGTGCCAGTAGTATTGGGTTAGGAGATGGCTACACCTTC.

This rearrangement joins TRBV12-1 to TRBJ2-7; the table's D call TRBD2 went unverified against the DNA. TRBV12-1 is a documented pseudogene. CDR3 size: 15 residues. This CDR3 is CASSSSPCGAYEQYF. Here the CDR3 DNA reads TGTGCCAGCAGCTCATCCCCCTGCGGCGCCTACGAGCAGTACTTC.

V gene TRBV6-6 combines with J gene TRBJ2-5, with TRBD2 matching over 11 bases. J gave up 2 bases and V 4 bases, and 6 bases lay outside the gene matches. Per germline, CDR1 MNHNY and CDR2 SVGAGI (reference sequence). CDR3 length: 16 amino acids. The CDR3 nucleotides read TGTGCCAGCAGTTTTTACGGGACTAGCGGACAAGAGACCCAGTACTTC. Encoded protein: CASSFYGTSGQETQYF.

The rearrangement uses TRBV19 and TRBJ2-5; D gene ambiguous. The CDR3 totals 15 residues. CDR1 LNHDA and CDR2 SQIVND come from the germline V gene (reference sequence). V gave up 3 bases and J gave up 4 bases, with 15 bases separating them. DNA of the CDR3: TGTGCCAGTAGTATTAGTTCGTGGCAGATAGAGACCCAGTACTTC. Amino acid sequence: CASSISSWQIETQYF.

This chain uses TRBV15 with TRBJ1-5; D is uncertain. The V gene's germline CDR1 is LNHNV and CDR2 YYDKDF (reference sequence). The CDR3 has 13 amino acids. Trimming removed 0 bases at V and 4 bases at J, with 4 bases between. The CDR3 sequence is CATSRDPNQPQHF. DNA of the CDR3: TGTGCCACCAGCAGAGATCCGAATCAGCCCCAGCATTTT.

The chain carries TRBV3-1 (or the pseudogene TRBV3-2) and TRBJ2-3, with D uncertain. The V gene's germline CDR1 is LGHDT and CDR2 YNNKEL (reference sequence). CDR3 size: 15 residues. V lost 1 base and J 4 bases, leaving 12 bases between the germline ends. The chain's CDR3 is CASSQGGVASDTQYF. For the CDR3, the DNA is TGTGCCAGCAGCCAAGGTGGGGTAGCCTCAGATACGCAGTATTTT.

CDR3 protein: CASSSYGDEQFF. CDR3 bases: TGTGCCAGCAGTTCGTATGGGGATGAGCAGTTCTTC. The gene calls are TRBV6-2 or TRBV6-3 and TRBJ2-1; the D is unclear. The CDR3 extends over 12 amino acids. CDR1 and CDR2 from the germline V gene are MNHEY and SVGEGT. V lost 4 bases to trimming and J lost 8 bases, with 9 bases between them.

CDR3 in amino acids: CASSSRGGLGNTEAFF. The CDR3 DNA follows: TGTGCCAGCAGCTCACGGGGGGGGCTGGGGAACACTGAAGCTTTCTTT. The rearrangement links TRBV7-2 to TRBJ1-1; a weak D match, TRBD1 (6 bases). Germline values: CDR1 SGHTA, CDR2 FQGNSA. V lost 4 bases to trimming and J lost 1 base, with 16 bases between them. The length of the CDR3 is 16 residues.

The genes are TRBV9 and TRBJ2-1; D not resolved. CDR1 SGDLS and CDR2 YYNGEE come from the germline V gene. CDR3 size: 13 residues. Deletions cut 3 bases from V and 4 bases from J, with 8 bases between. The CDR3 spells CASSGDLYNEQFF. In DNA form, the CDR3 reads TGTGCCAGCAGCGGTGACTTATACAATGAGCAGTTCTTC.

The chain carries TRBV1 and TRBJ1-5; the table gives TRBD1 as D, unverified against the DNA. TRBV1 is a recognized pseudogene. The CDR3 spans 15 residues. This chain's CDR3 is CTSSQATGSNQPQHF. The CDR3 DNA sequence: TGCACCAGCAGCCAAGCTACAGGGAGCAATCAGCCCCAGCATTTT.